The source of this T cell receptor (beta chain) is a study of OX40 agonist ivuxolimab in advanced cancers. In the study overall: Age averaged around 60 years (range 23 to 79), and approximately 80% were male.

Sequencing was performed with immunoSEQ multiplex PCR; in TCRdb, only in-frame clones are kept and a portion is missing. Of about 36,000 clones in the sample, 74% were seen once. The V end was cut by 5 bases, the J end by 2 bases, with 12 bases between. This CDR3 comprises 14 residues. Germline CDR1 is SEHNR and CDR2 is FQNEAQ (reference sequence). As regards this clone: The antigen is not known.

Study results and caveats: At 0.1-3.0 mg/kg, partial responders had clonal expansion among the lowest observed. The CD4+ and CD8+ T cells in the blood had expanded clonally by week 6 at 0.1 to 3.0 mg/kg.

Individuals having autoimmune disease history or systemic immunosuppression were not enrolled. This chain connects TRBV7-9 to TRBJ2-5; D call uncertain. The source was CD4+ or CD8+ T cells sorted from blood, collected in a trial of the OX40 agonist ivuxolimab. The sequence was collected from an adult with an advanced solid tumor such as melanoma, head and neck, liver or kidney cancer. The CDR3 loop is CASSRYIPQETQYF. DNA of the CDR3: TGTGCCAGCAGCCGTTACATCCCGCAAGAGACCCAGTACTTC.